Below, 24 T cell receptor beta chains from the same sample are listed, as sequenced in a study of shared clonotypes between healthy human individuals. Clones were sequenced by immunoSEQ multiplex PCR, and TCRdb holds only the in-frame ones, with some missing. This table has about 1,900,000 clones, about 95% appearing once. CD45RO-negative, CCR7-positively selected cells formed the naive CD8 fraction, excluding terminally differentiated effector memory CD45RA+ cells. Sequenced material: naive CD8+ T cells sorted from blood. The receptor set was obtained from a man aged 18 to 29 in good health.

V is TRBV6-6 and J is TRBJ1-1; D unresolved. The V gene lost 0 bases and the J gene lost 6 bases, with 14 bases spanning the gap. CDR1 and CDR2 from the germline V gene are MNHNY and SVGAGI (reference sequence). This CDR3 comprises 15 residues. CDR3 in DNA: TGTGCCAGCAGTTACTCGAAAGATGGGTTACCTGAAGCTTTCTTT. Encoded protein: CASSYSKDGLPEAFF.

As for this clone: Different DNA sequences within this sample yield the same CDR3. The chain combines TRBV2 with TRBJ2-7; D is undetermined. Trimming cost V 2 bases and J 7 bases, with 3 bases left between them. Germline CDR1 reads SNHLY; CDR2 reads FYNNEI. The CDR3 runs to 10 residues. The CDR3 nucleotides are TGTGCCAGCAGTGAAAATGAGCAGTACTTC. This sequence encodes CASSENEQYF.

V and J are TRBV13 and TRBJ1-5, with D perhaps matching TRBD1 (6 bases). The germline gives CDR1 PRHDT, CDR2 FYEKMQ (reference sequence). The ends were cut back, 0 bases at V and 5 bases at J, with 8 bases in the middle. The CDR3 consists of 14 residues. This CDR3 is CASSLGQGYQPQHF. CDR3 bases: TGTGCCAGCAGCTTAGGCCAGGGGTATCAGCCCCAGCATTTT.

This chain joins TRBV14 and TRBJ2-3; D gene unclear. Germline values: CDR1 SGHDN, CDR2 FVKESK. The CDR3 is 18 amino acids. V lost 1 base and J 6 bases, leaving 23 bases between the germline ends. Written as DNA, the CDR3 is TGTGCCAGCAGCCAAGGGCCCCCACCAAAAAAAAAGGATGATACGCAGTATTTT. This translates into CASSQGPPPKKKDDTQYF.

This chain connects TRBV4-1 to TRBJ2-1; 12 positions agree with TRBD2. Germline CDR1 reads MGHRA; CDR2 reads YSYEKL. The CDR3 is made up of 16 amino acids. The J segment lost 8 bases and the V segment lost 1 base, leaving 6 bases of the junction unmatched. CDR3 sequence: CASSQGTSGMGYEQFF. DNA for the CDR3: TGCGCCAGCAGCCAAGGGACTAGCGGGATGGGCTATGAGCAGTTCTTC.

Remarks on this clone: One junction end does not reproduce the germline sequence, and a read error may be involved. For the CDR3, the DNA is TGTGCCACCAGCGTAACACACAGTACGTACGAGCGGTACTTC. It encodes CATSVTHSTYERYF. The chain carries TRBV15 and TRBJ2-7; D not resolved. The CDR3 consists of 14 residues. The germline V gene has CDR1 LNHNV and CDR2 YYDKDF (reference sequence).

The chain uses TRBV7-9 and TRBJ1-3; no reliable D call. This CDR3 is built from 14 residues. Germline V CDR1 and CDR2: SEHNR, FQNEAQ (reference sequence). Trimming cost V 0 bases and J 0 bases, with 3 bases left between them. CDR3 amino acids: CASSLAISGNTIYF. For the CDR3, the DNA is TGTGCCAGCAGCTTAGCTATCTCTGGAAACACCATATATTTT.

With regard to this clone: The same CDR3 is also encoded by other DNA sequences in this sample. The DNA of the CDR3 is TGTGCCACCAGCAGTCGGGGGAATAGCTACGAGCAGTACTTC. As protein: CATSSRGNSYEQYF. The V and J genes are TRBV15 and TRBJ2-7; perhaps TRBD2 as D (6 bases). The germline gives CDR1 LNHNV, CDR2 YYDKDF (reference sequence). V lost 3 bases to trimming and J lost 3 bases, with 12 bases between them. The length of the CDR3 is 14 residues. Using reference TRBV15 and TRBJ2-7 for the parts outside the CDR3, the full variable domain is DAMVIQNPRYQVTQFGKPVTLSCSQTLNHNVMYWYQQKSSQAPKLLFHYYDKDFNNEADTPDNFQSRRPNTSFCFLDIRSPGLGDTAMYLCATSSRGNSYEQYFGPGTRLTVT.

The V call is TRBV11-1, the J call TRBJ2-7, with D unclear. CDR3 size: 14 residues. V shed 1 base and J shed 1 base, with 8 bases lying between them. Germline-derived CDR1 and CDR2 are SGHAT and FQDESV (reference sequence). The CDR3 reads CASSLEGPSYEQYF. The CDR3 DNA follows: TGTGCCAGCAGCTTAGAAGGTCCGTCCTACGAGCAGTACTTC.

V is TRBV28 and J is TRBJ2-7; TRBD2 matches at 11 bases. With 5 bases clipped from V and 4 bases from J, the junction kept 7 bases outside the gene matches. The CDR3 extends over 15 amino acids. Germline V gene sequence: CDR1 MDHEN, CDR2 SYDVKM. CDR3 region: CASSPLAGVSYEQYF. The CDR3 DNA is TGTGCCAGCAGTCCACTAGCGGGGGTTTCGTACGAGCAGTACTTC.

CDR3 protein: CASSLYAGAGNTIYF. The CDR3, as DNA: TGTGCCAGCAGTTTATATGCAGGGGCTGGAAACACCATATATTTT. The chain recombines TRBV27 with TRBJ1-3, with D possibly matching TRBD1 (6 bases). Germline lookup yields CDR1 MNHEY and CDR2 SMNVEV (reference sequence). CDR3 length equals 15 residues. Trimming took off 1 base at V and 2 bases at J, with 9 bases between the two ends.

On this clone: At the DNA level, this CDR3 is encoded by other sequences in the same sample as well. The rearrangement joins TRBV4-3 to TRBJ2-3; 7 bases line up with TRBD1. V was pared by 0 bases and J by 3 bases, with 0 bases of the junction left unmatched. This CDR3 comprises 14 residues. CDR1 LGHNA and CDR2 YSLEER come from the germline V gene. CDR3 sequence reads: CASSQEQGTDTQYF. The CDR3 DNA follows: TGCGCCAGCAGCCAAGAACAGGGGACAGATACGCAGTATTTT.

The rearrangement uses TRBV6-5 and TRBJ1-1; D not certain. V shed 2 bases and J shed 11 bases, with 15 bases lying between them. The germline CDR1 and CDR2 sequences are MNHEY and SVGAGI. The CDR3 contains 13 residues. CDR3 bases: TGTGCCAGCAGTTACGCAGGAAGACTCGAGGCTTTCTTT. It codes for CASSYAGRLEAFF.

The CDR3 loop is CASSFGADLFYNEQFF. The CDR3, as DNA: TGTGCCAGCTCATTTGGCGCGGACCTTTTTTACAATGAGCAGTTCTTC. The V and J genes are TRBV18 and TRBJ2-1; D uncertain. This CDR3 is 16 amino acids long. Germline V gene sequence: CDR1 KGHSH, CDR2 LQKENI. V was trimmed by 5 bases and J by 4 bases, leaving 18 bases between them.

V and J are TRBV9 and TRBJ2-1; TRBD2 matches at 9 bases. Germline CDR1 is SGDLS and CDR2 is YYNGEE. V gave up 0 bases and J gave up 8 bases; unmatched junction bases: 6. This CDR3 is 15 amino acids long. CDR3 amino acids: CASSVVVAGVDEQFF. The CDR3 nucleotides are TGTGCCAGCAGCGTAGTCGTAGCGGGAGTAGATGAGCAGTTCTTC.

V and J are TRBV29-1 and TRBJ2-7; 9 bases line up with TRBD2. The germline CDR1 and CDR2 sequences are SQVTM and ANQGSEA. Trimming at V came to 2 bases and at J to 5 bases, leaving 10 bases not matched to a gene. The CDR3 runs to 15 residues. CDR3 coding DNA: TGCAGCGTTGAATTAGCGGGAGCTCCCTTAGACGAGCAGTACTTC. This sequence encodes CSVELAGAPLDEQYF.

The rearrangement uses TRBV5-1 and TRBJ2-5, with D maybe TRBD1 (6 bases). The CDR3 is 15 amino acids. Germline CDR1 and CDR2: SGHRS and YFSETQ. V lost 0 bases and J 0 bases, leaving 9 bases between the germline ends. The CDR3 DNA reads as TGCGCCAGCAGCTTGGATCAGGGGTACCAAGAGACCCAGTACTTC. Amino acids: CASSLDQGYQETQYF.

A word on this clone: Other DNA sequences of this sample code for an identical CDR3. The genes are TRBV19 and TRBJ2-7; 8 nucleotides align to TRBD2. With 7 bases clipped from V and 0 bases from J, the junction kept 5 bases outside the gene matches. Per germline, CDR1 LNHDA and CDR2 SQIVND (reference sequence). There are 14 residues in the CDR3. CDR3 sequence: CASKLAGSSYEQYF. In DNA form, the CDR3 reads TGTGCCAGTAAGTTAGCGGGGAGCTCCTACGAGCAGTACTTC.

This clone has a handful of counts. The chain couples TRBV7-9 to TRBJ2-7, with 7 bases aligning to TRBD2. This CDR3 region has 14 residues. Germline V gene data show CDR1 as SEHNR and CDR2 as FQNEAQ (reference sequence). Trimming cost V 8 bases and J 7 bases; bases outside gene matches: 14. The CDR3 DNA is TGTGCCAGCTCTTCGGGAGGCCCCCTTGGGGAGCAGTACTTC. It encodes CASSSGGPLGEQYF.

The chain is built from TRBV7-9 and TRBJ2-3; 8 bases map to TRBD2. V shed 1 base and J 3 bases; nucleotides not matched to a gene: 6. The germline V gene has CDR1 SEHNR and CDR2 FQNEAQ (reference sequence). This CDR3 comprises 16 residues. The CDR3 is CASSLGTGGQTDTQYF. The CDR3 bases are TGTGCCAGCAGCTTAGGGACGGGGGGGCAAACAGATACGCAGTATTTT.

A note on this clone: Other DNA variants within this sample encode the same CDR3. V is TRBV7-9 and J is TRBJ1-1; a weak D match, TRBD1 (6 bases). CDR1 is SEHNR, CDR2 FQNEAQ, per germline (reference sequence). Trimming pared 0 bases from V and 1 base from J, leaving 9 bases between. This CDR3 is 15 amino acids long. Here the CDR3 reads CASSLAQGSNTEAFF. DNA of the CDR3: TGTGCCAGCAGCTTAGCGCAGGGGTCGAACACTGAAGCTTTCTTT.

The gene calls are TRBV9 and TRBJ1-3, with a possible D match to TRBD1 (5 bases). Germline V lookup: CDR1 SGDLS, CDR2 YYNGEE. The V gene lost 7 bases and the J gene lost 1 base, with 9 bases spanning the gap. There are 13 residues in the CDR3. The CDR3 region is CASDAGSGNTIYF. CDR3 sequence (DNA): TGTGCCAGCGACGCAGGGTCTGGAAACACCATATATTTT.

The CDR3 coding sequence is TGTGCCAGCAGTTTACCGACGTGGGGTGGCTCCTACAATGAGCAGTTCTTC. This encodes CASSLPTWGGSYNEQFF. The chain has TRBV27 and TRBJ2-1; no definite D call. Germline V lookup: CDR1 MNHEY, CDR2 SMNVEV (reference sequence). Trimming pared 2 bases from V and 0 bases from J, leaving 14 bases between. The CDR3 covers 17 residues.

The V gene is TRBV29-1, the J gene TRBJ2-2; the D is unclear. Germline V gene lookup returns CDR1 SQVTM and CDR2 ANQGSEA. This CDR3 spans 14 amino acids. Trimming took off 5 bases at V and 7 bases at J, with 17 bases between the two ends. The CDR3 DNA follows: TGCAGCGTTTCTAATCCAGATCTGAGCGGGGAGCTGTTTTTT. Encoded protein: CSVSNPDLSGELFF.